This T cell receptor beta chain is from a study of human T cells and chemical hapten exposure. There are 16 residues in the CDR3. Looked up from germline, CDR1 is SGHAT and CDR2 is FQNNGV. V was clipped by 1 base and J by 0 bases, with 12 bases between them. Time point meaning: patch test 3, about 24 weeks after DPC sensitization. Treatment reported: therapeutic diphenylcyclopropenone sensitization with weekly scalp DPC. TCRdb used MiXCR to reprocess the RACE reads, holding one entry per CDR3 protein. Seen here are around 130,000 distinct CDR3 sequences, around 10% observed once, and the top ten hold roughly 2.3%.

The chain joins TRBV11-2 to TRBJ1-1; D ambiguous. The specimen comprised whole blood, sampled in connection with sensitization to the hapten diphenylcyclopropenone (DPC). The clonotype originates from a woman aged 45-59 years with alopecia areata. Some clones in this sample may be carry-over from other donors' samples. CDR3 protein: CASSLALIGLNTEAFF. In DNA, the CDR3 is TGTGCCAGCAGCTTAGCCCTTATAGGGCTGAACACTGAAGCTTTCTTT.